The clone carrying this T cell receptor (beta chain) has only a few counts. Libraries were prepared by immunoSEQ multiplex PCR; TCRdb keeps only in-frame clonotypes and omits some of them. There are about 62,000 clones in the sample; about 85% occur only once, and 3.5% to 4% lies in the top ten. This sample was taken from a study of OX40 agonist ivuxolimab in advanced cancers. This CDR3 is 11 amino acids long. Germline values: CDR1 ENHRY, CDR2 SYGVKD. V gave up 8 bases and J gave up 5 bases, with 9 bases separating them. This sequence originates from an adult with an advanced solid tumor such as melanoma, head and neck, liver or kidney cancer. The rearrangement joins TRBV10-3 to TRBJ2-5; D is perhaps TRBD2 (5 bases). This sample comprised CD4+ or CD8+ T cells sorted from blood, obtained in a trial of the OX40 agonist ivuxolimab. The CDR3 coding sequence is TGTGCCATCGCATCGGGGGAGACCCAGTACTTC. This sequence encodes CAIASGETQYF.